This T cell receptor beta chain was observed in a study of CD8 T cells in ankylosing spondylitis. TCRdb reprocessed the 5' RACE reads with MiXCR, giving one entry per CDR3 protein. Here the sample spans some 350,000 distinct CDR3 sequences, roughly 14% being singletons. The sequenced material came from blood, either unsorted or a sorted T cell fraction (not recorded which). The clonotype comes from a male donor with ankylosing spondylitis or in good health (not recorded which).

As DNA, the CDR3 is TGTGCCAGCAGTTTATCCTACCCTAAGAGCTCCTATAATTCACCCCTCCACTTT. Translating it yields CASSLSYPKSSYNSPLHF. The rearrangement links TRBV27 to TRBJ1-6; no reliable D call. Looked up from germline, CDR1 is MNHEY and CDR2 is SMNVEV (reference sequence). V shed 0 bases and J shed 0 bases, with 12 bases lying between them. The CDR3 length is 18 residues.